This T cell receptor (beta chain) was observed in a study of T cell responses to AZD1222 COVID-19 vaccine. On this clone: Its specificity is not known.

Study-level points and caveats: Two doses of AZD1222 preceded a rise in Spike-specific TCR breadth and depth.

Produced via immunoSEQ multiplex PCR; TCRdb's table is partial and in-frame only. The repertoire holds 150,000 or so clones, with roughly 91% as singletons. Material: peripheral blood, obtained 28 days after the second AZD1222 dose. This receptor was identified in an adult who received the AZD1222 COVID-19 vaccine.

The CDR3 reads CASTNGGRGDYGYTF. The CDR3 DNA is TGTGCCAGCACCAACGGGGGCAGGGGAGACTATGGCTACACCTTC. This chain joins TRBV6-6 and TRBJ1-2; perhaps TRBD1 as D (6 bases). Trimming cost V 7 bases and J 3 bases, with 18 bases left between them. This CDR3 region has 15 residues. Germline CDR1 is MNHNY and CDR2 is SVGAGI (reference sequence).